This TCR beta chain comes out of a study of CD8+CD57+ T cells in acquired aplastic anemia. A remark on this clonotype: The antigen remains unidentified.

Study results and limitations: Patients and controls were found to share twenty-nine CD8+ CDR3 sequences. Patients and controls had CD8+ Simpson's diversity values that were not significantly distinct.

Template material for TCR beta VDJ and CDR3 profiling consisted of genomic DNA. TCRdb fed the reads into MiXCR, producing one record per CDR3 protein. The sample has approximately 180,000 distinct CDR3 sequences, 40% to 50% seen once. Sequencing was done on patients that had shown CD8+CD57+ cell expansion by flow cytometry. The receptor's source is a human donor with aplastic anemia. The sequenced sample consisted of sorted CD4+, CD8+, or CD8+CD57+ T cells (not recorded which) from PBMCs.

CDR3 DNA sequence: TGTGCCAGCACCGGACGACTGGACGGAAGCAGGCGGTTCTTC. Its protein is CASTGRLDGSRRFF. The chain couples TRBV11-1 to TRBJ2-1; D ambiguous. Trimming pared 7 bases from V and 15 bases from J, leaving 25 bases between. The CDR3 has 14 amino acids. From germline, CDR1 is SGHAT and CDR2 FQDESV (reference sequence).